These 14 T cell receptor beta chains share one sample of origin, sequenced in a study of blood T cell repertoires in COVID-19. Produced via immunoSEQ multiplex PCR; TCRdb's table is partial and in-frame only. This sample yields some 41,000 clones, of which approximately 82% are seen a single time; under 55% belongs to the top ten. The sample was peripheral blood. These receptors were collected from an elderly woman with active or convalescent COVID-19.

This clone was found a few times. V and J are TRBV19 and TRBJ2-1; 14 positions agree with TRBD2. Unmatched junction bases numbered 3, after V lost 1 base and J lost 7 bases. The CDR3 covers 16 residues. The V gene's germline CDR1 is LNHDA and CDR2 SQIVND (reference sequence). The CDR3 is CASSIVGTSGSNEQFF. The CDR3 DNA reads as TGTGCCAGTAGTATAGTCGGGACTAGCGGGAGTAATGAGCAGTTCTTC.

This rearrangement joins TRBV6-6 to TRBJ2-7, with D perhaps TRBD2 (5 bases). This CDR3 is built from 16 residues. Trimming took off 5 bases at V and 6 bases at J, with 23 bases between the two ends. Looked up from germline, CDR1 is MNHNY and CDR2 is SVGAGI (reference sequence). The CDR3 nucleotides are TGTGCCAGCAGTACACCCAGCTTACTAGAGTTCGGCGAGCAGTACTTC. Translating it yields CASSTPSLLEFGEQYF.

The chain uses TRBV5-5 and TRBJ1-5; tentative D call: TRBD1 (5 bases). Trimming pared 0 bases from V and 3 bases from J, leaving 16 bases between. The germline CDR1 and CDR2 sequences are SGHKS and YYEKEE (reference sequence). The CDR3 consists of 17 residues. The CDR3 region has the DNA TGTGCCAGCAGCTTGGAGGGGTTGGGCCGGATCAATCAGCCCCAGCATTTT. Its protein is CASSLEGLGRINQPQHF.

The chain is built from TRBV7-2 and TRBJ1-1, with 7 bases that match TRBD1. V was pared by 1 base and J by 0 bases, with 11 bases of the junction left unmatched. Germline assignment: CDR1 SGHTA and CDR2 FQGNSA. The CDR3 is made up of 18 amino acids. The CDR3 region has the DNA TGTGCCAGCAGCTTAGAGAGGCTTAGGACAGGAATGAACACTGAAGCTTTCTTT. It encodes CASSLERLRTGMNTEAFF.

This clone was seen just once. The rearrangement links TRBV5-6 to TRBJ2-2, with 11 bases that match TRBD2. The CDR3 length is 18 residues. Germline CDR1 reads SGHDT; CDR2 reads YYEEEE. After removal of 3 bases from V and 5 bases from J, the junction contained 12 bases not matched to a gene. The CDR3 DNA is TGTGCCAGCAGCTCATTAGCGGGAGGGACCCTCAGGACCGGGGAGCTGTTTTTT. The encoded protein is CASSSLAGGTLRTGELFF.

V and J are TRBV6-5 and TRBJ1-6, with D hard to call. Germline V gene lookup returns CDR1 MNHEY and CDR2 SVGAGI. V was clipped by 6 bases and J by 3 bases, with 9 bases between them. CDR3 size: 14 residues. The CDR3 sequence is CASRPDYYNSPLHF. CDR3 coding DNA: TGTGCCAGCAGACCAGACTACTATAATTCACCCCTCCACTTT.

The V gene is TRBV29-1, the J gene TRBJ1-5; D is uncertain. V shed 4 bases and J shed 4 bases, with 11 bases lying between them. CDR1 is SQVTM, CDR2 ANQGSEA, per germline. The CDR3 consists of 13 residues. The CDR3 region is CSVVVTENQPQHF. CDR3 bases: TGCAGCGTTGTTGTCACAGAAAATCAGCCCCAGCATTTT.

This clone was detected once. The V gene is TRBV27, the J gene TRBJ1-1, with a tentative D call TRBD1 (5 bases). The germline CDR1 and CDR2 sequences are MNHEY and SMNVEV (reference sequence). V shed 3 bases and J shed 3 bases, with 20 bases lying between them. The CDR3 loop spans 17 amino acids. This chain's CDR3 is CASSFFSFEGGDTEAFF. Here the CDR3 DNA reads TGTGCCAGCAGTTTTTTTTCGTTCGAGGGAGGGGACACTGAAGCTTTCTTT.

The chain employs TRBV30 and TRBJ2-3, with D maybe TRBD2 (5 bases). V shed 3 bases and J shed 5 bases, with 12 bases lying between them. The CDR3 length is 13 residues. Germline V gives CDR1 GTSNPN, CDR2 SVGIG (reference sequence). The CDR3 spells CAWSALGRDTQYF. The DNA for the CDR3 is TGTGCCTGGAGCGCATTGGGGAGAGATACGCAGTATTTT.

The rearrangement links TRBV7-2 to TRBJ2-1, with 12 bases matching TRBD2. Germline CDR1 reads SGHTA; CDR2 reads FQGNSA. The CDR3 extends over 13 amino acids. The V segment lost 3 bases and the J segment 12 bases; nucleotides outside the gene matches: 3. CDR3 DNA: TGTGCCAGCAGCTTGGAGACTAGCGGGAGGCAGTTCTTC. It translates to CASSLETSGRQFF. The whole variable domain, filled in from reference TRBV7-2 and TRBJ2-1, reads GAGVSQSPSNKVTEKGKDVELRCDPISGHTALYWYRQSLGQGLEFLIYFQGNSAPDKSGLPSDRFSAERTGGSVSTLTIQRTQQEDSAVYLCASSLETSGRQFFGPGTRLTVL.

The rearrangement links TRBV5-1 to TRBJ2-2, with 7 bases lining up with TRBD2. CDR1 is SGHRS, CDR2 YFSETQ, per germline. J lost 0 bases, V lost 7 bases, and 6 bases had no gene match. There are 15 residues in the CDR3. The CDR3 DNA reads as TGCGCCAGCTACGCTAGCGGCGCGAACACCGGGGAGCTGTTTTTT. It encodes CASYASGANTGELFF.

The chain recombines TRBV28 with TRBJ2-7; D gene ambiguous. V lost 1 base and J lost 1, with 11 bases in between. This CDR3 spans 15 amino acids. Germline V gene sequence: CDR1 MDHEN, CDR2 SYDVKM. CDR3 in DNA: TGTGCCAGCAGTTTATTATACGGGTTTTCCTACGAGCAGTACTTC. This sequence encodes CASSLLYGFSYEQYF.

The chain has TRBV6-2 or TRBV6-3 and TRBJ2-3, with D possibly being TRBD2 (6 bases). Germline lookup yields CDR1 MNHEY and CDR2 SVGEGT. This CDR3 has 14 residues. V was trimmed by 2 bases and J by 2 bases, leaving 8 bases between them. The CDR3: CASSYRDFTDTQYF. CDR3 DNA: TGTGCCAGCAGTTACCGGGACTTCACAGATACGCAGTATTTT.

The chain combines TRBV28 with TRBJ2-7, with 8 bases fitting TRBD2. The CDR3 runs to 15 residues. V gave up 4 bases and J gave up 3 bases; unmatched junction bases: 8. Germline V gene lookup returns CDR1 MDHEN and CDR2 SYDVKM. Here the CDR3 DNA reads TGTGCCAGCAGTTCCTCGGGACTAGATTTCTACGAGCAGTACTTC. It codes for CASSSSGLDFYEQYF.